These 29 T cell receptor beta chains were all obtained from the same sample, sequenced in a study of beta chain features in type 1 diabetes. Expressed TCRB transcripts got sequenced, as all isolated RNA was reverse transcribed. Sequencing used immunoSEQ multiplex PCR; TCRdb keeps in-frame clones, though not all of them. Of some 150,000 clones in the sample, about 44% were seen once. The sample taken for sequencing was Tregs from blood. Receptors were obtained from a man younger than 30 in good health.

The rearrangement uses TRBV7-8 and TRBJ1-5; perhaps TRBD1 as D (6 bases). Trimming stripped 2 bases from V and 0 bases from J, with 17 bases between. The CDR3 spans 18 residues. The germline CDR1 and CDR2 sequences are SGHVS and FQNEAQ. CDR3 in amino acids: CASSLKTGTKDSNQPQHF. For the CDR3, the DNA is TGTGCCAGCAGCTTAAAAACAGGGACCAAAGATAGCAATCAGCCCCAGCATTTT.

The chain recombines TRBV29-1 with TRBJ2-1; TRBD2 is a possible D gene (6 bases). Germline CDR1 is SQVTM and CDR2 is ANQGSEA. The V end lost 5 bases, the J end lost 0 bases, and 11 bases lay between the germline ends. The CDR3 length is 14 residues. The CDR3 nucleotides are TGCAGCGTTTCCTCGACTAGCTCCTACAATGAGCAGTTCTTC. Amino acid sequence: CSVSSTSSYNEQFF.

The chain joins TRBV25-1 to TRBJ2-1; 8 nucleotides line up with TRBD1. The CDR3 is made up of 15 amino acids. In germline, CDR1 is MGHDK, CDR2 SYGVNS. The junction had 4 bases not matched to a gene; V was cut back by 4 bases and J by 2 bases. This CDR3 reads CASSGRTGTYNEQFF. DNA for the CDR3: TGTGCCAGCAGTGGACGGACAGGGACCTACAATGAGCAGTTCTTC. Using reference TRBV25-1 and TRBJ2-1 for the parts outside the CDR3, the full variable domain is EADIYQTPRYLVIGTGKKITLECSQTMGHDKMYWYQQDPGMELHLIHYSYGVNSTEKGDLSSESTVSRIRTEHFPLTLESARPSHTSQYLCASSGRTGTYNEQFFGPGTRLTVL.

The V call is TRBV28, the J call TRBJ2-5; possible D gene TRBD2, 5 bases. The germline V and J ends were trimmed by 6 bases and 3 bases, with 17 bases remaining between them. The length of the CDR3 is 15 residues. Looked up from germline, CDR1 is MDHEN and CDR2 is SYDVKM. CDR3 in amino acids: CASRRVFDLKETQYF. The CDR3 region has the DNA TGTGCCAGCAGGCGGGTATTTGACCTAAAAGAGACCCAGTACTTC.

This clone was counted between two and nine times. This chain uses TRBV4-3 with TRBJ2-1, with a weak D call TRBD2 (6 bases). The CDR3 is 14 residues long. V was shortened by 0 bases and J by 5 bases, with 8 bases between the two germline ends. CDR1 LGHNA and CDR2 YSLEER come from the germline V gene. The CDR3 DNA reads TGCGCCAGCAGCCAAGATGGGAGGCACAATGAGCAGTTCTTC. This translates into CASSQDGRHNEQFF.

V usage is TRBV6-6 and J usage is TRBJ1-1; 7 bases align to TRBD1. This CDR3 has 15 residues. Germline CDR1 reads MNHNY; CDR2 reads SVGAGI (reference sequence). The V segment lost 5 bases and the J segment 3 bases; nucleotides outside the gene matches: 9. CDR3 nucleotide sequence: TGTGCCAGCAGTCCATACAGGGGCCGGGACACTGAAGCTTTCTTT. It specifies CASSPYRGRDTEAFF.

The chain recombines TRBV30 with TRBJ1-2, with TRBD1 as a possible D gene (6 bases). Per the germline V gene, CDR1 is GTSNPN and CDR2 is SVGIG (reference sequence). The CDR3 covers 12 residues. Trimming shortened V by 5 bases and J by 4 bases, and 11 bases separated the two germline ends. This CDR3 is CAWGGAPYGYTF. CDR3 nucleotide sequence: TGTGCCTGGGGGGGGGCACCCTATGGCTACACCTTC.

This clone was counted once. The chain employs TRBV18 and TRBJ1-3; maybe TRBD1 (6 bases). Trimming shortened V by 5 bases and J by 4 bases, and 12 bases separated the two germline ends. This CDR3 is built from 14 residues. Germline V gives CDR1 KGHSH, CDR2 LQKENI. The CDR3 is CASSTQGSGNTIYF. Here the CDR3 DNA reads TGTGCCAGCTCAACCCAGGGGTCCGGAAACACCATATATTTT. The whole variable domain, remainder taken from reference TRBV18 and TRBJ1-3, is NAGVMQNPRHLVRRRGQEARLRCSPMKGHSHVYWYRQLPEEGLKFMVYLQKENIIDESGMPKERFSAEFPKEGPSILRIQQVVRGDSAAYFCASSTQGSGNTIYFGEGSWLTVV.

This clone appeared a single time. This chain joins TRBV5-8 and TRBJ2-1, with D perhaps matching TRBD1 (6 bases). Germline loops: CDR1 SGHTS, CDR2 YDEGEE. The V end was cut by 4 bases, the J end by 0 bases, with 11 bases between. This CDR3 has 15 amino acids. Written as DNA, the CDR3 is TGTGCCAGCAGCGAAACAGGGAGCTCCTACAATGAGCAGTTCTTC. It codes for CASSETGSSYNEQFF.

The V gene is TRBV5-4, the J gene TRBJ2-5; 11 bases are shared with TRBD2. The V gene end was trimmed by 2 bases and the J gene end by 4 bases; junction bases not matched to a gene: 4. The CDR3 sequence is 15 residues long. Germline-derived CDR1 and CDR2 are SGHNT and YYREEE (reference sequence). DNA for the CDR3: TGTGCCAGCAGCTTACCTAGCGGGAGGACAGAGACCCAGTACTTC. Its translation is CASSLPSGRTETQYF.

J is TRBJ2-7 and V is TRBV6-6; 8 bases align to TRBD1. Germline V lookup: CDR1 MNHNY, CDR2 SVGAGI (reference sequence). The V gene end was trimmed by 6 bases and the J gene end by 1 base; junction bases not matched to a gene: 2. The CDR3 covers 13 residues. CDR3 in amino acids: CASRRTGSYEQYF. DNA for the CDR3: TGTGCCAGCAGAAGGACAGGGTCCTACGAGCAGTACTTC.

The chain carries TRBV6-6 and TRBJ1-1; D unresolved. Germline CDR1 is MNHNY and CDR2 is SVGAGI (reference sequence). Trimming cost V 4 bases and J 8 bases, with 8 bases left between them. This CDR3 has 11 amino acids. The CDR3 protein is CASSSPQEAFF. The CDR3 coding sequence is TGTGCCAGCAGTTCCCCACAAGAAGCTTTCTTT.

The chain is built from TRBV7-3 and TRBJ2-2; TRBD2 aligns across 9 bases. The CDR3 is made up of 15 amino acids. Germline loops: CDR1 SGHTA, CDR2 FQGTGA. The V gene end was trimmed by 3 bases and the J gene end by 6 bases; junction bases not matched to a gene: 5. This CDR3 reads CASSLGGGAAGELFF. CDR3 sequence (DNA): TGTGCCAGCAGCTTGGGCGGGGGGGCAGCCGGGGAGCTGTTTTTT.

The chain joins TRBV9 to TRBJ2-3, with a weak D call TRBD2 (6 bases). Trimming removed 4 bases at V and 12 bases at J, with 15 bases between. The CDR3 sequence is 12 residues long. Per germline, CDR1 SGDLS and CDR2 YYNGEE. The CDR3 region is CASSLGDSRQYF. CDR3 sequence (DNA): TGTGCCAGCAGCCTGGGGGACTCCCGTCAGTATTTT.

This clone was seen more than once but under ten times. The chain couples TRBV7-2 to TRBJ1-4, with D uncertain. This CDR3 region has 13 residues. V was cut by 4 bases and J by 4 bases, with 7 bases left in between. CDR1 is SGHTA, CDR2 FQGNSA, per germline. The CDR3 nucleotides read TGTGCCAGCAGCTCCCGCGGTAATGAAAAACTGTTTTTT. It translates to CASSSRGNEKLFF.

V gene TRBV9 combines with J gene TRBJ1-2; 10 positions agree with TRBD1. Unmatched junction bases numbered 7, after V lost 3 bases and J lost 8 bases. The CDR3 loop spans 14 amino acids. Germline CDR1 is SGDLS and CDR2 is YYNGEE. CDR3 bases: TGTGCCAGCAGCGCGGGACAGGGGTCGAGCGGCTACACCTTC. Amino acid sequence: CASSAGQGSSGYTF.

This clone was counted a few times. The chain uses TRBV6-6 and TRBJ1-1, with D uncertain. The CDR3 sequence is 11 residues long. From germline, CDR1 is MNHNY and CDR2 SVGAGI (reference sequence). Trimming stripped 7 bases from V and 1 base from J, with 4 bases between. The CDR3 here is CASTGNTEAFF. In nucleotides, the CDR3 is TGTGCCAGCACCGGGAACACTGAAGCTTTCTTT.

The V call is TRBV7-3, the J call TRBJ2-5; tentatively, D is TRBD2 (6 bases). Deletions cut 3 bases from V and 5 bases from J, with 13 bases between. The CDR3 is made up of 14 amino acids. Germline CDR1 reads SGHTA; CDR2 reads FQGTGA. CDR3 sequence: CASSFVGSVETQYF. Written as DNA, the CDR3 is TGTGCCAGCAGCTTCGTCGGGAGCGTGGAGACCCAGTACTTC.

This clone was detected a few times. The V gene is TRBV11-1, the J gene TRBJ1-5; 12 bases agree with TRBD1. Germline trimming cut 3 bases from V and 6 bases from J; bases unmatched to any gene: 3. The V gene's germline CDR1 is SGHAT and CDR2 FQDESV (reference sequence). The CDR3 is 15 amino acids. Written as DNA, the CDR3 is TGTGCCAGCAGCTTGGGACAGGGGGCCGGTCAGCCCCAGCATTTT. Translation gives CASSLGQGAGQPQHF.

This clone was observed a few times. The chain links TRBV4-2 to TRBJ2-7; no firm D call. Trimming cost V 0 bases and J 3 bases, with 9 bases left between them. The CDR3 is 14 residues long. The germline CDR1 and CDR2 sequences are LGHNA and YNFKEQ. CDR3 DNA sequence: TGTGCCAGCAGCCAAGATCGGTCGGGCTACGAGCAGTACTTC. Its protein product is CASSQDRSGYEQYF.

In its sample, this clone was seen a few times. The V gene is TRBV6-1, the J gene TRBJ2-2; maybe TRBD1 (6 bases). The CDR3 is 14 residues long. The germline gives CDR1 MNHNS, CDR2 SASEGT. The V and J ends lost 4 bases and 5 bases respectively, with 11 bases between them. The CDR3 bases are TGTGCCAGCAGTGGAACAGGGCGAACCGGGGAGCTGTTTTTT. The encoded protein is CASSGTGRTGELFF.

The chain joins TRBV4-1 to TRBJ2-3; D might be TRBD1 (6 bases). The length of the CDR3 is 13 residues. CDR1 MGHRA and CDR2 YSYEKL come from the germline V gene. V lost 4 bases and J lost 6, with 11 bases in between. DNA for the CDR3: TGCGCCAGCAGCCGCAGGGGATCGGATACGCAGTATTTT. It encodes CASSRRGSDTQYF.

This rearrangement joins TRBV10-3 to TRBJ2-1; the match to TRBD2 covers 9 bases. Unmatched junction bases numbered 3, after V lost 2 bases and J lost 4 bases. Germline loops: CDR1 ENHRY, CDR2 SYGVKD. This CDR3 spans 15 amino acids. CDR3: CAISEVTSGYNEQFF. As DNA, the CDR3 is TGTGCCATCAGTGAGGTGACTAGCGGTTACAATGAGCAGTTCTTC.

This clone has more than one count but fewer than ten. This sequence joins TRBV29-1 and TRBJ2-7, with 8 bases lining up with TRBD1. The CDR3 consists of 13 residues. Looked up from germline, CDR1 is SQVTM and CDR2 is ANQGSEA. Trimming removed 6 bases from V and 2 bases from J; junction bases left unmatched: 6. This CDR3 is CSVRQGPTYEQYF. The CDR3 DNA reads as TGCAGCGTGAGACAGGGGCCAACCTACGAGCAGTACTTC.

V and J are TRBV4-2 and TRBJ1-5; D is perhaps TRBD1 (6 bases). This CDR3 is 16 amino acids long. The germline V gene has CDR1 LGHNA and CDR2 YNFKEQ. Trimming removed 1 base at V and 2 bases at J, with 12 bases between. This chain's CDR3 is CASSQGRGGGNQPQHF. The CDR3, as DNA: TGTGCCAGCAGCCAAGGGCGAGGGGGGGGCAATCAGCCCCAGCATTTT.

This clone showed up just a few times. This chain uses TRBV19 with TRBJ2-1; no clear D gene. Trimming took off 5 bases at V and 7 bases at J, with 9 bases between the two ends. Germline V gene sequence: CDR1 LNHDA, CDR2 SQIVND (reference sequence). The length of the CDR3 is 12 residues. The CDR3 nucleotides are TGTGCCAGTAGTCCCATCGGTAATGAGCAGTTCTTC. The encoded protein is CASSPIGNEQFF.

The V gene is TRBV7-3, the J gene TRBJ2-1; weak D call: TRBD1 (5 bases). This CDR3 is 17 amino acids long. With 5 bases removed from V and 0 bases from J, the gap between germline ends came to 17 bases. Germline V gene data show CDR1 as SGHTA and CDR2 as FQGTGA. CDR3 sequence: CASSAPGNPSSYNEQFF. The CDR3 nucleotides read TGTGCCAGCAGCGCCCCAGGGAACCCTAGCTCCTACAATGAGCAGTTCTTC.

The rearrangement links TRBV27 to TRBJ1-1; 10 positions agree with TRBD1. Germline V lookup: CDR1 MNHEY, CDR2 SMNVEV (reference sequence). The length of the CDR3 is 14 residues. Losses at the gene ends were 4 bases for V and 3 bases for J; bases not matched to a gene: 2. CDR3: CASSSDRGYTEAFF. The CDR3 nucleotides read TGTGCCAGCAGTTCGGACAGGGGGTACACTGAAGCTTTCTTT.

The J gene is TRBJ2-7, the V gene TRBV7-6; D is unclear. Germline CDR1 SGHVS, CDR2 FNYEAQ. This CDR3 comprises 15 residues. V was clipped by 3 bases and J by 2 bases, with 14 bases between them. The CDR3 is CASSFIHGEAYEQYF. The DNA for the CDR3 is TGTGCCAGCAGCTTTATACACGGAGAAGCCTACGAGCAGTACTTC.